This record covers a single T cell receptor (beta chain). This table comes from immunoSEQ multiplex PCR, and its TCRdb copy is limited to in-frame clones, with some not included. The sample yields more than 65,000 clones, 75% to 90% seen once. The V gene's germline CDR1 is SQVTM and CDR2 ANQGSEA. After removal of 5 bases from V and 6 bases from J, the junction contained 14 bases not matched to a gene. The CDR3 totals 15 residues. The entry originates in a study of T cell changes during pregnancy in multiple sclerosis. The clonotype originates from a female donor with multiple sclerosis, enrolled in a pregnancy study. Here the sequenced sample was peripheral blood, taken before pregnancy. The chain has TRBV29-1 and TRBJ1-2; 8 bases are shared with TRBD1. The CDR3 protein is CSVTKDRVLSNGYTF. In DNA form, the CDR3 reads TGCAGCGTTACGAAGGACAGGGTATTGTCGAATGGCTACACCTTC.